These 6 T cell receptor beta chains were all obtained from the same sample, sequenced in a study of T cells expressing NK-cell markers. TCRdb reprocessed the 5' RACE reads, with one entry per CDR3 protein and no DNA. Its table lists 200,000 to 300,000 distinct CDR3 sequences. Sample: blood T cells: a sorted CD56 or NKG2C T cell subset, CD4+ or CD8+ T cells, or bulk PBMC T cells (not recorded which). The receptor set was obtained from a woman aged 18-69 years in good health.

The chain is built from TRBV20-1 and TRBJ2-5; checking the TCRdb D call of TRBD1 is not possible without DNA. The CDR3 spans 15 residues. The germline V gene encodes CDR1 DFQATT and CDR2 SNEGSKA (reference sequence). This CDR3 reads CSAPPGTGGQETQYF.

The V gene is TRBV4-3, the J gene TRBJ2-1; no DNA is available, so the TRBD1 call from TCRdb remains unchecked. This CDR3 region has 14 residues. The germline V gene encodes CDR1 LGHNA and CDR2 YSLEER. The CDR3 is CASSLTDRNNEQFF.

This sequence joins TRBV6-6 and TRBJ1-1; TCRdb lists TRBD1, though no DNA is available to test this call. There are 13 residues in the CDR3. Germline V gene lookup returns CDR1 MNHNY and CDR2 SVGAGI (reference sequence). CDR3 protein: CASSYGGGTEAFF.

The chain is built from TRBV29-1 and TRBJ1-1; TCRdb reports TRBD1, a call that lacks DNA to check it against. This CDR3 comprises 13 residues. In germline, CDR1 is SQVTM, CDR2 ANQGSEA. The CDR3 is CSVEGRAKPKAFF.

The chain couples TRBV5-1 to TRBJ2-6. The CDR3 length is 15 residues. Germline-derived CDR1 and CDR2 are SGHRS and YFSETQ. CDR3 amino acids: CASSLEDSGANVLTF.

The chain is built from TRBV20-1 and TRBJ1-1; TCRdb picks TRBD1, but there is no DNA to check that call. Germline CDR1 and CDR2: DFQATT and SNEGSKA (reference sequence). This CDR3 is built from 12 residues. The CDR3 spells CSARGGVTEAFF.